This is a list of T cell receptor beta chains from one sample in a study of shared clonotypes between healthy human individuals. Clones were sequenced by immunoSEQ multiplex PCR, and TCRdb holds only the in-frame ones, with some missing. The sample has about 110,000 clones, approximately 70% seen once. Input material: memory CD8+ T cells sorted from blood. The receptors shown here come from a woman aged 30 to 39 in good health. The CDR3 runs from the conserved cysteine through the conserved F or W. D genes are given only for firm matches. Clone size is stated in some rows and not others, as once, few, many or a class when expanded.

DNA	CDR3	length	size	V	J	D
TGTGCCAGTAGTATCAGCTTCGACGGCAGCAGGTACGAGCAGTACTTC	CASSISFDGSRYEQYF	16	NA	TRBV19	TRBJ2-7	NA
TGTGCCAGCAGCTATTTGTTATCTGTCGAGCAGTACTTC	CASSYLLSVEQYF	13	NA	TRBV7-6	TRBJ2-7	NA
TGCGCCAGCAGCCTGCAAACGGCCGGGACAAGTATCTCCTACGAGCAGTACTTC	CASSLQTAGTSISYEQYF	18	NA	TRBV5-1	TRBJ2-7	NA
TGTGCCAGCAGTGAGGACAGGGAGCACAATGAGCAGTTCTTC	CASSEDREHNEQFF	14	NA	TRBV25-1	TRBJ2-1	TRBD1
TGTGCCAGCAGCCGACCGGGACAGGGGGAATTAGGGTACTTC	CASSRPGQGELGYF	14	NA	TRBV4-2	TRBJ2-7	TRBD1
TGTGCCAGCAGCTTATCCGGGACTAGCGGTTACAATGAGCAGTTCTTC	CASSLSGTSGYNEQFF	16	many	TRBV6-4	TRBJ2-1	TRBD2
TGTGCCAGTAGTATAAGGGGGCAAAACACTGAAGCTTTCTTT	CASSIRGQNTEAFF	14	NA	TRBV19	TRBJ1-1	TRBD1
TGTGCCAGCAGCGTAACTAGCGGGAGAGGTTATGAGCAGTTCTTC	CASSVTSGRGYEQFF	15	NA	TRBV7-6	TRBJ2-1	TRBD2
TGTGCCAGCAGCCTTAACATGGCGCATGAGCAGTTCTTC	CASSLNMAHEQFF	13	once	TRBV4-2	TRBJ2-1	NA
TGTGCCAGCAGTCCCCGAGGGGACAATGAGCAGTTCTTC	CASSPRGDNEQFF	13	once	TRBV25-1	TRBJ2-1	NA
TGTGCCAGCAGTGAAAGGCTGGGGGGGCAGTACTTC	CASSERLGGQYF	12	NA	TRBV25-1	TRBJ2-7	NA
TGTGCCAGCAGCCCCCCAGGGGGCTTCTACGAGCAGTACTTC	CASSPPGGFYEQYF	14	NA	TRBV6-5	TRBJ2-7	TRBD1
TGTGCCAGCAGTGGGGACAGACCCCCTGGGGCCAACGTCCTGACTTTC	CASSGDRPPGANVLTF	16	NA	TRBV25-1	TRBJ2-6	TRBD1
TGTGCCAGCAGCCCTCGGTCTAGGGCCTTTGCAACTAATGAAAAACTGTTTTTT	CASSPRSRAFATNEKLFF	18	NA	TRBV7-9	TRBJ1-4	NA
TGTGCCAGCAGCTCCTTGGCTAGAAGGAGCAATGAGCAGTTCTTC	CASSSLARRSNEQFF	15	few	TRBV7-9	TRBJ2-1	NA
TGTGCCAGCAGCATTAGTTGGGGGACCGGGGAGCTGTTTTTT	CASSISWGTGELFF	14	NA	TRBV9	TRBJ2-2	NA
TGCGCCAGCAGCCAAGTCCGACAAGATACGCAGTATTTT	CASSQVRQDTQYF	13	NA	TRBV4-1	TRBJ2-3	NA
TGTGCCAGCAGTCCCCGAGGAACTGAAGCTTTCTTT	CASSPRGTEAFF	12	NA	TRBV9	TRBJ1-1	NA
TGTGCAAGTCGCGCCGGGAGGTCCTACAATGAGCAGTTCTTC	CASRAGRSYNEQFF	14	NA	TRBV12-2	TRBJ2-1	NA
TGTGCCAGCAGTTTGGGGGCAAAACTGTTTTTT	CASSLGAKLFF	11	NA	TRBV28	TRBJ1-4	NA
TGTGCCAGCAGCCCCTACAGGGCTGGGGCCAACGTCCTGACTTTC	CASSPYRAGANVLTF	15	few	TRBV6-5	TRBJ2-6	NA
TGTGCCAGCAGTTTATCGAGAAGGGAGTGGAACACTGAAGCTTTCTTT	CASSLSRREWNTEAFF	16	NA	TRBV27	TRBJ1-1	NA
TGTGCCAGCAGTTACGAGACTAGCGGGAATGAGCAGTTCTTC	CASSYETSGNEQFF	14	medium-sized	TRBV6-6	TRBJ2-1	TRBD2
TGTGCCAGCAGTGTACGGGCGGGAGGCACAGATACGCAGTATTTT	CASSVRAGGTDTQYF	15	NA	TRBV2	TRBJ2-3	TRBD2
TGTGCCAGCAGTTCGACAGTCAATGAGCAGTTCTTC	CASSSTVNEQFF	12	NA	TRBV27	TRBJ2-1	NA
TGTGCCAGTGGACTAGCGGAAATAGCCAAAAACATTCAGTACTTC	CASGLAEIAKNIQYF	15	few	TRBV6-1	TRBJ2-4	TRBD2
TGTGCCAGCAGACCTACAGGGGGATCCTACAATGAGCAGTTCTTC	CASRPTGGSYNEQFF	15	NA	TRBV5-8	TRBJ2-1	TRBD1
TGCGCCAGCAGCCCAAGGGACTTACGCTCTGGAAACACCATATATTTT	CASSPRDLRSGNTIYF	16	NA	TRBV23-1	TRBJ1-3	NA
TGCGCCAGCAGCCATCCTGACTTTTTGGATGGCTACACCTTC	CASSHPDFLDGYTF	14	NA	TRBV4-1	TRBJ1-2	NA
TGTGCCAGCAGGACAATGAACACTGAAGCTTTCTTT	CASRTMNTEAFF	12	NA	TRBV6-1	TRBJ1-1	NA
TGTGCCAGCAGCTTAGTCAGGGGGGGCTATGGCTACACCTTC	CASSLVRGGYGYTF	14	NA	TRBV7-8	TRBJ1-2	TRBD1
TGTGCCAGCAGTTCCAGACCCTGGGAAAAACTGTTTTTT	CASSSRPWEKLFF	13	NA	TRBV27	TRBJ1-4	NA
TGCGCCAGCAGCTTAGCCTCCGGGACAGGGATTTACGAGCAGTACTTC	CASSLASGTGIYEQYF	16	few	TRBV5-1	TRBJ2-7	TRBD1
TGCGCCAGCAGCTTTTACAGCGGGAGGGCCGAGGAGCAGTACTTC	CASSFYSGRAEEQYF	15	NA	TRBV5-1	TRBJ2-7	TRBD2
TGTGCCAGCAGCCAAGAGGTTGAGCAGTTCTTC	CASSQEVEQFF	11	NA	TRBV7-9	TRBJ2-1	NA
TGTGCCAGCAGCTCCCAACGGGACAGCTACGAGCAGTACTTC	CASSSQRDSYEQYF	14	NA	TRBV7-2	TRBJ2-7	TRBD1
TGTGCCAGCAGTTCTAGCGGGAGGACGGGTAAAGAGACCCAGTACTTC	CASSSSGRTGKETQYF	16	NA	TRBV27	TRBJ2-5	TRBD2
TGTGCCAGCAGCCCCCGAGCGGGAGTGAAGACAGATACGCAGTATTTT	CASSPRAGVKTDTQYF	16	NA	TRBV11-2	TRBJ2-3	TRBD2
TGTGCCAGTAGTACCAGGGCAGGAGTTGAGCAGTTCTTC	CASSTRAGVEQFF	13	NA	TRBV19	TRBJ2-1	NA
TGCGCCAGCAACCGGGACGGCTACACTGAAGCTTTCTTT	CASNRDGYTEAFF	13	NA	TRBV10-2	TRBJ1-1	NA
TGTGCCAGCGGAAGACTAGTGGGGAAAGAGACCCAGTACTTC	CASGRLVGKETQYF	14	NA	TRBV2	TRBJ2-5	NA
TGTGCCAGCAGCCACCATCGGGTGCAGTATTTT	CASSHHRVQYF	11	NA	TRBV7-9	TRBJ2-3	NA
TGTGCCAGCAGCTTGGATTCGGGAACCGGTCTTTTCACAGATACGCAGTATTTT	CASSLDSGTGLFTDTQYF	18	NA	TRBV11-2	TRBJ2-3	NA
TGTGCCAGCAGTGTTATAGCGGAGGGGGATGAGCAGTTCTTC	CASSVIAEGDEQFF	14	NA	TRBV6-4	TRBJ2-1	NA
TGTGCCAGCAGCCGCGACGCTGAAGCTTTCTTT	CASSRDAEAFF	11	NA	TRBV7-9	TRBJ1-1	NA
TGTGCCAGCAGTTTATATCAGGGGGGGAATGAAAAACTGTTTTTT	CASSLYQGGNEKLFF	15	NA	TRBV28	TRBJ1-4	TRBD1
TGTGCCAGCAGTTTTGATGTCGGGGGACCGTACGAGCAGTACTTC	CASSFDVGGPYEQYF	15	once	TRBV6-4	TRBJ2-7	NA
TGTGCCAGCAGCCCCCGGGGTAGCGGGAGTATCAACATTCAGTACTTC	CASSPRGSGSINIQYF	16	many	TRBV4-2	TRBJ2-4	TRBD2
TGTGCCATCGGGGGAGATCAGCCCCAGCATTTT	CAIGGDQPQHF	11	NA	TRBV10-3	TRBJ1-5	NA
TGTGCCAGCAGCCAAGATATAGGCAGGGGGGGGTCTTGGGAGACCCAGTACTTC	CASSQDIGRGGSWETQYF	18	NA	TRBV4-2	TRBJ2-5	NA
TGTGCCAGCAGCTTAGGGACAGCCTTCACAGATACGCAGTATTTT	CASSLGTAFTDTQYF	15	NA	TRBV11-3	TRBJ2-3	NA
TGCGCCAGCAGCGCGTACAGGGGGCGGGAGGAAAAACTGTTTTTT	CASSAYRGREEKLFF	15	NA	TRBV5-1	TRBJ1-4	TRBD1
TGTGCCAGCTCTCCAAGAGGTAGCACAGATACGCAGTATTTT	CASSPRGSTDTQYF	14	NA	TRBV18	TRBJ2-3	NA
TGTGCCAGCAGCCAGAGTTGGGGAGACACTGAAGCTTTCTTT	CASSQSWGDTEAFF	14	many	TRBV9	TRBJ1-1	NA